Presented here are 12 T cell receptor beta chains from one specimen sequenced in a study of T cell changes during pregnancy in multiple sclerosis. This table comes from immunoSEQ multiplex PCR, and its TCRdb copy is limited to in-frame clones, with some not included. The table records fewer than 60,000 clones, around nine tenths of them present only once. The sequencing used CD4+ T cells from peripheral blood mononuclear cells, collected after pregnancy. The origin of the receptors is a female donor with multiple sclerosis, enrolled in a pregnancy study.

The V gene is TRBV19, the J gene TRBJ1-2; TRBD1 matches 7 bases. Germline trimming cut 3 bases from V and 0 bases from J; bases unmatched to any gene: 4. Germline values: CDR1 LNHDA, CDR2 SQIVND (reference sequence). CDR3 length equals 15 residues. The CDR3 sequence: CASSIHRGANYGYTF. The DNA of the CDR3 is TGTGCCAGTAGTATTCACAGGGGAGCTAACTATGGCTACACCTTC.

This clone was seen just once. V gene TRBV29-1 combines with J gene TRBJ2-6; no firm D call. Trimming pared 2 bases from V and 0 bases from J, leaving 5 bases between. The CDR3 has 14 amino acids. CDR1 is SQVTM and CDR2 is ANQGSEA in the germline V gene. The CDR3 DNA reads as TGCAGCGTTGAACCCCTCTCTGGGGCCAACGTCCTGACTTTC. Protein product: CSVEPLSGANVLTF.

The gene calls are TRBV6-1 and TRBJ2-2; 9 bases agree with TRBD1. Trimming removed 0 bases from V and 2 bases from J; junction bases left unmatched: 7. The germline V gene encodes CDR1 MNHNS and CDR2 SASEGT. The CDR3 covers 18 residues. CDR3 region: CASSEAVGTGINTGELFF. The DNA of the CDR3 is TGTGCCAGCAGTGAAGCGGTCGGGACAGGGATAAACACCGGGGAGCTGTTTTTT.

V gene TRBV6-1 combines with J gene TRBJ1-4; 7 bases agree with TRBD1. Germline assignment: CDR1 MNHNS and CDR2 SASEGT. V gave up 10 bases and J gave up 3 bases; unmatched junction bases: 11. This CDR3 has 15 amino acids. CDR3: CATSTLGQPNEKLFF. The CDR3 nucleotides read TGTGCCACTTCGACCCTGGGACAGCCTAATGAAAAACTGTTTTTT.

This clone was picked up one time. The chain carries TRBV18 and TRBJ2-7, with D perhaps TRBD2 (5 bases). CDR1 is KGHSH and CDR2 is LQKENI in the germline V gene. This CDR3 has 14 amino acids. V lost 5 bases and J lost 2, with 13 bases in between. The CDR3 DNA reads as TGTGCCAGCTCATTCCGGGATTCTACCTACGAGCAGTACTTC. Its translation: CASSFRDSTYEQYF.

This CDR3 is CASRFRTVNQPQHF. DNA of the CDR3: TGTGCAAGTCGCTTTAGAACGGTCAATCAGCCCCAGCATTTT. V is TRBV12-2 and J is TRBJ1-5. TRBV12-2 is marked as a pseudogene. This CDR3 is built from 14 residues.

For this clone: Other DNA sequences in this specimen translate into the identical CDR3. The chain has TRBV6-1 and TRBJ1-2; D gene ambiguous. Trimming cost V 1 base and J 5 bases, with 8 bases left between them. This CDR3 has 13 residues. The V gene's germline CDR1 is MNHNS and CDR2 SASEGT. CDR3 DNA sequence: TGTGCCAGCAGTGAAGTCCAGATTTATGGCTACACCTTC. This encodes CASSEVQIYGYTF.

This clone appeared a single time. V usage is TRBV19 and J usage is TRBJ2-5; TRBD1 agrees at 7 bases. The CDR3 totals 16 residues. Germline V gene sequence: CDR1 LNHDA, CDR2 SQIVND (reference sequence). Trimming removed 1 base from V and 2 bases from J; junction bases left unmatched: 7. The CDR3 loop is CASSIGLGQPQETQYF. The CDR3 DNA reads as TGTGCCAGTAGTATAGGATTGGGACAGCCACAAGAGACCCAGTACTTC.

This rearrangement joins TRBV30 to TRBJ2-6, with D perhaps matching TRBD1 (6 bases). Germline loops: CDR1 GTSNPN, CDR2 SVGIG (reference sequence). There are 16 residues in the CDR3. V lost 8 bases, J lost 1 base, and 18 bases lay in between. The CDR3 sequence is CARGQGSKSGANVLTF. In DNA, the CDR3 is TGTGCCCGGGGACAAGGGTCTAAATCTGGGGCCAACGTCCTGACTTTC.

The chain has TRBV7-9 and TRBJ2-7, with D tentatively TRBD2 (5 bases). The CDR3 is 13 residues long. Germline lookup yields CDR1 SEHNR and CDR2 FQNEAQ (reference sequence). Trimming took off 0 bases at V and 6 bases at J, with 9 bases between the two ends. In nucleotides, the CDR3 is TGTGCCAGCAGCTTAGCGGGGAGTCCCGAGCAGTACTTC. Its protein is CASSLAGSPEQYF.

This chain connects TRBV7-8 to TRBJ2-7; possibly TRBD1 for D (6 bases). V lost 4 bases and J 13 bases, leaving 17 bases between the germline ends. The length of the CDR3 is 12 residues. CDR1 and CDR2 from the germline V gene are SGHVS and FQNEAQ. The CDR3: CASSSADRPRYF. In nucleotides, the CDR3 is TGTGCCAGCAGCTCTGCGGACAGACCTCGCTACTTC.

This clone came up a few times. The chain carries TRBV6-9 and TRBJ1-2; 9 positions match TRBD1. Germline V gene data show CDR1 as MNHGY and CDR2 as SVAAGI. Trimming removed 6 bases from V and 4 bases from J; junction bases left unmatched: 9. The CDR3 has 15 amino acids. CDR3 sequence (DNA): TGTGCCAGCAGCTTTAACAGGGGGCAGAGCTATGGCTACACCTTC. Translating it yields CASSFNRGQSYGYTF.